The present TCR beta chain was sequenced within a study of blood T cell repertoires in COVID-19. Whole-study context: The United States, Italy and Spain were the sources of the acute and convalescent COVID-19 samples. PBMCs, B-cell-depleted T cells, or T cells were the source of the cDNA or gDNA that made up the material.

After removal of 3 bases from V and 5 bases from J, the junction contained 5 bases not matched to a gene. CDR3 length equals 15 residues. Germline loops: CDR1 LGHNA, CDR2 YNFKEQ. Original methodology: Amplification of reference gene primers provided the estimated nucleated cell counts. Data came from immunoSEQ multiplex PCR; TCRdb stores just in-frame clones and leaves some out. That table gives V, J and clone size, and the DNA gave D and trimming. The data contain a few hundred thousand clones, 70% to 90% of them singletons. This clone came up a few times. This sequence joins TRBV4-2 and TRBJ2-7; 12 bases are a match to TRBD2. Sequenced sample: peripheral blood. The source is a woman older than 75 with acute or convalescent COVID-19. DNA for the CDR3: TGTGCCAGCAGCCACAGACTAGCGGGAGAAGACGAGCAGTACTTC. As protein: CASSHRLAGEDEQYF.